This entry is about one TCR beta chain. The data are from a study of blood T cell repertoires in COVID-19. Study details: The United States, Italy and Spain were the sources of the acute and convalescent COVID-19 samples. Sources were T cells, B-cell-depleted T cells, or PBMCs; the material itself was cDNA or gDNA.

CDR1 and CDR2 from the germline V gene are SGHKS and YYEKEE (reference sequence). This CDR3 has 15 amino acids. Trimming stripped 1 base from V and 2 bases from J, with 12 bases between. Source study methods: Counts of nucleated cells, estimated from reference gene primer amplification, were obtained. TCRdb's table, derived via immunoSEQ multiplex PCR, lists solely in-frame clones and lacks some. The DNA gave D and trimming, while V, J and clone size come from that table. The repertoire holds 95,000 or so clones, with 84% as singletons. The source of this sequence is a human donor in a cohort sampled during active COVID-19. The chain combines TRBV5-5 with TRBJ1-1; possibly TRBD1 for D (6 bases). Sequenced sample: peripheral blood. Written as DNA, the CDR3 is TGTGCCAGCAGCTTGAGCCAGGGGTTCAACACTGAAGCTTTCTTT. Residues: CASSLSQGFNTEAFF.